What follows is one TCR beta chain and its context. Its antigen is as yet unknown. The CDR3 is 11 residues long. The germline V and J ends were trimmed by 3 bases and 10 bases, with 7 bases remaining between them. This sample was taken from a study of T cell repertoires in cytomegalovirus infection. As for the study in general: CMV infection plus the matching HLA type was flagged by public TCR beta signatures.

TCRdb re-analysed the reads in MiXCR, keeping a single row per CDR3 protein. The data show more than 50,000 distinct CDR3 sequences, around 34% seen once. V and J are TRBV12-3 or TRBV12-4 and TRBJ2-1; D remains ambiguous. The sequence came from a human donor in good health (CMV status not recorded). Some clones in this sample may be carry-over from other donors' samples. Specimen: PBMCs, sequenced either directly or after in vitro stimulation (not recorded which). Here the CDR3 reads CASSFQGEQFF. The CDR3 DNA follows: TGTGCCAGCAGTTTTCAAGGGGAGCAGTTCTTC.